This T cell receptor beta chain was sequenced in a study of blood T cell repertoires in COVID-19. In the study overall: Sites across the United States, Italy and Spain contributed samples from acute and convalescent COVID-19.

In the study's own analysis: Estimates of nucleated cell counts were drawn from the amplification of reference gene primers. TCRdb's copy holds only in-frame clones and misses some; the assay was immunoSEQ multiplex PCR. For V, J and clone size, that table is used; D and trimming come from the DNA. The sample lists a few hundred thousand clones; around 90% were seen once. The CDR3 is 14 amino acids. Between the trimmed V and J ends, which lost 7 bases and 4 bases, there was a span of 13 bases. CDR1 is SNHLY and CDR2 is FYNNEI in the germline V gene. The receptor was isolated from a woman aged 70-85 years with active or convalescent COVID-19. This chain uses TRBV2 with TRBJ2-2, with D possibly matching TRBD1 (6 bases). Sequencing was performed on peripheral blood. CDR3 residues: CASKPTGTTGELFF. CDR3 DNA sequence: TGTGCCAGCAAACCTACAGGGACCACCGGGGAGCTGTTTTTT.